The sample holds a few counts of the clone carrying this T cell receptor (beta chain). Its antigen remains unknown. The sample comes from a study of shared clonotypes between healthy human individuals. General observations from the study: Estimated clonotype richness was generally higher in naive than memory subsets.

Sequencing used immunoSEQ multiplex PCR; TCRdb keeps in-frame clones, though not all of them. The data show 950,000 to 1,300,000 clones, 65% to 80% seen once. The CDR3 loop spans 13 amino acids. V shed 7 bases and J shed 6 bases, with 14 bases lying between them. Per germline, CDR1 SGHRS and CDR2 YFSETQ. The genes are TRBV5-1 and TRBJ2-1; unclear D gene. The sequence was obtained from a man between 18 and 29 years old in good health. Sequencing was done on a sample of memory CD4+ T cells sorted from blood. As to subset: CD45RA-negative fraction. Written as DNA, the CDR3 is TGCGCCAGCGGGAAAGGTCCGGGCAATGAGCAGTTCTTC. Translated, it gives CASGKGPGNEQFF.